This TCR beta chain stems from a study of beta chain features in type 1 diabetes. Germline-derived CDR1 and CDR2 are GTSNPN and SVGIG (reference sequence). The CDR3 consists of 12 residues. V was pared by 5 bases and J by 3 bases, with 10 bases between. Expressed TCRB transcripts got sequenced, as all isolated RNA was reverse transcribed. Repertoires were generated with immunoSEQ multiplex PCR, while TCRdb's copy carries only in-frame clones and drops some. The table lists approximately 140,000 clones, around 7% of them singletons. This clone was detected only a few times. The sequence was obtained from a woman in her twenties or thirties in good health. Sequenced: central memory CD4+ T cells from blood. V is TRBV30 and J is TRBJ1-2; D perhaps matches TRBD1 (6 bases). CDR3 nucleotide sequence: TGTGCCTGGGAGACAGGAGACTATGGCTACACCTTC. This codes for CAWETGDYGYTF.